The 10 T cell receptor beta chains presented below share a single source sample, sequenced in a study of PD-1 blockade in classical Hodgkin lymphoma. Clones were sequenced by immunoSEQ multiplex PCR, and TCRdb holds only the in-frame ones, with some missing. The profile shows roughly 30,000 clones, around four fifths of them singletons. Time point specified: cycle 4 day 1 (C4D1), after more than 5 weeks of nivolumab. Relapse after autologous stem cell transplantation occurred in every patient, and brentuximab vedotin exposure varied. Investigators isolated CD4+ T cells from thawed PBMCs through magnetic negative selection. This specimen was CD4+ T cells from blood, taken before the fourth cycle of nivolumab. These receptor sequences come from a human donor with classical Hodgkin lymphoma.

This chain uses TRBV7-9 with TRBJ1-1; the D is unclear. The CDR3 length is 16 residues. The germline gives CDR1 SEHNR, CDR2 FQNEAQ (reference sequence). V was trimmed by 1 base and J by 0 bases, leaving 12 bases between them. The CDR3 spells CASSLDRGGLNTEAFF. The CDR3 DNA reads as TGTGCCAGCAGCTTAGATCGTGGCGGTTTGAACACTGAAGCTTTCTTT.

The V gene is TRBV18, the J gene TRBJ2-1, with 7 bases lining up with TRBD1. Germline-derived CDR1 and CDR2 are KGHSH and LQKENI. V was pared by 4 bases and J by 12 bases, with 9 bases of the junction left unmatched. The CDR3 totals 13 residues. This CDR3 is CASSRDSPRGQFF. The CDR3 nucleotides are TGTGCCAGCTCACGGGACAGCCCGAGAGGGCAGTTCTTC.

This clone was seen a handful of times. The identical CDR3 is also encoded by other nucleotide sequences in the sample. The rearrangement joins TRBV5-1 to TRBJ1-4; unclear D gene. Germline-derived CDR1 and CDR2 are SGHRS and YFSETQ. V lost 1 base to trimming and J lost 5 bases, with 6 bases between them. The CDR3 has 13 residues. CDR3 in DNA: TGCGCCAGCAGCTTGAACCGGAATGAAAAACTGTTTTTT. Its protein product is CASSLNRNEKLFF.

The chain employs TRBV7-6 and TRBJ2-2; D not certain. The V gene's germline CDR1 is SGHVS and CDR2 FNYEAQ. The CDR3 totals 13 residues. V was shortened by 7 bases and J by 1 base, with 7 bases between the two germline ends. CDR3 coding DNA: TGTGCCAGCACCCCCGAGAACACCGGGGAGCTGTTTTTT. Translated: CASTPENTGELFF.

CDR3: CASSLEGTEPDTIYF. CDR3 DNA sequence: TGTGCCAGCAGCTTGGAGGGGACAGAGCCGGACACCATATATTTT. J is TRBJ1-3 and V is TRBV5-8, with 7 bases lining up with TRBD1. The CDR3 has 15 amino acids. Germline CDR1 SGHTS, CDR2 YDEGEE. The V segment lost 0 bases and the J segment 8 bases; nucleotides outside the gene matches: 8.

This chain connects TRBV18 to TRBJ2-3, with a tentative D call TRBD2 (6 bases). Trimming left V 3 bases short and J 0 bases short, with 16 bases between. CDR1 KGHSH and CDR2 LQKENI come from the germline V gene. This CDR3 is built from 17 residues. For the CDR3, the DNA is TGTGCCAGCTCACCCCTTGGAGGGAGGATTAGCACAGATACGCAGTATTTT. Its translation is CASSPLGGRISTDTQYF.

The gene calls are TRBV7-3 and TRBJ2-1; TRBD2 agrees at 9 bases. This CDR3 is 14 amino acids long. Trimming cost V 5 bases and J 8 bases; bases outside gene matches: 7. CDR1 is SGHTA, CDR2 FQGTGA, per germline. The chain's CDR3 is CASSPGLASDEQFF. CDR3 coding DNA: TGTGCCAGCAGCCCCGGACTAGCGAGTGATGAGCAGTTCTTC.

The rearrangement links TRBV6-6 to TRBJ2-3, with D unresolved. Trimming stripped 9 bases from V and 0 bases from J, with 13 bases between. The CDR3 sequence is 14 residues long. Germline V gives CDR1 MNHNY, CDR2 SVGAGI (reference sequence). CDR3 region: CASAVGTSTDTQYF. The CDR3 DNA sequence: TGTGCCAGTGCGGTGGGCACTAGCACAGATACGCAGTATTTT.

The V and J genes are TRBV6-4 and TRBJ1-6; 8 nucleotides agree with TRBD1. Germline V gene lookup returns CDR1 MRHNA and CDR2 SNTAGT. With V trimmed by 8 bases and J by 8 bases, 8 bases remained unmatched. This CDR3 is built from 14 residues. CDR3 amino acids: CASRQGIRDSPLHF. The CDR3, as DNA: TGTGCCAGCCGACAGGGGATAAGAGATTCACCCCTCCACTTT.

The rearrangement links TRBV7-9 to TRBJ1-5, with D perhaps TRBD1 (5 bases). The CDR3 has 16 residues. Trimming removed 5 bases from V and 0 bases from J, with 14 bases in between. Per the germline V gene, CDR1 is SEHNR and CDR2 is FQNEAQ (reference sequence). The CDR3 bases are TGTGCCAGCAGCACCCGGGACTCGAATAGCAATCAGCCCCAGCATTTT. Translation: CASSTRDSNSNQPQHF.